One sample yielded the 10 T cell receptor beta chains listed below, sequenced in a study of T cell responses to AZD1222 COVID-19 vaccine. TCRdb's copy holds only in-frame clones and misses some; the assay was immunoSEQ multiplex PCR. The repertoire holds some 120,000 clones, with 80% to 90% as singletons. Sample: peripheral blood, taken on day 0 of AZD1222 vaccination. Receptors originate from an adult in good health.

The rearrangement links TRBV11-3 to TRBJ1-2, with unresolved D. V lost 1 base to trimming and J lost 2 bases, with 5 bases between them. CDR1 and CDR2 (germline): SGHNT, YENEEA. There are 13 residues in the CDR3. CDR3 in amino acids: CASSLGGNYGYTF. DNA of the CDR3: TGTGCCAGCAGCTTAGGCGGAAACTATGGCTACACCTTC.

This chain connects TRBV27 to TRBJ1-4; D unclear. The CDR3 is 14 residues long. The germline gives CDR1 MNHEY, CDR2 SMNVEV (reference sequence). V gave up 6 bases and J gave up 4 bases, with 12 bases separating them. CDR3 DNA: TGTGCCAGCAGGGAGGGCAGGATTAATGAAAAACTGTTTTTT. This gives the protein CASREGRINEKLFF. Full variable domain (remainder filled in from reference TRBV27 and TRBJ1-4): EAQVTQNPRYLITVTGKKLTVTCSQNMNHEYMSWYRQDPGLGLRQIYYSMNVEVTDKGDVPEGYKVSRKEKRNFPLILESPSPNQTSLYFCASREGRINEKLFFGSGTQLSVL.

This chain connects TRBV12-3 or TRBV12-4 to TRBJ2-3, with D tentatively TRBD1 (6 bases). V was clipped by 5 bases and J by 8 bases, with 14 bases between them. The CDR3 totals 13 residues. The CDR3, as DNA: TGTGCCAGCAGTATACAACAGGGCGCTACGCAGTATTTT. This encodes CASSIQQGATQYF.

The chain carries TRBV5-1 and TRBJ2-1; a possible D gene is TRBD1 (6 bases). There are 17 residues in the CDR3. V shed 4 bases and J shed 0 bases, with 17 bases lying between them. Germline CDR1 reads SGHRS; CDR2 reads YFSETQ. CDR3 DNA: TGCGCCAGCAGCCCCGGGCCAGGGGAGAGCTCCTACAATGAGCAGTTCTTC. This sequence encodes CASSPGPGESSYNEQFF.

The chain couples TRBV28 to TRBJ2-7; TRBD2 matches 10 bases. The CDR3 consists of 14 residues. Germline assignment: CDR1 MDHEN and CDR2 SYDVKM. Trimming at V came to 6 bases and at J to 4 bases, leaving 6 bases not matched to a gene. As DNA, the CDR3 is TGTGCCAGCAGACCTACTAGCGGGATTTACGAGCAGTACTTC. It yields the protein CASRPTSGIYEQYF.

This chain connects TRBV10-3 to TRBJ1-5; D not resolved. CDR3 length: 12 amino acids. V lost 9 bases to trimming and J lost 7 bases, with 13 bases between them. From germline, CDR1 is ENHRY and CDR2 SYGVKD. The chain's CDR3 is CAIGLEEQPQHF. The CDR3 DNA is TGTGCCATTGGTCTAGAGGAACAGCCCCAGCATTTT.

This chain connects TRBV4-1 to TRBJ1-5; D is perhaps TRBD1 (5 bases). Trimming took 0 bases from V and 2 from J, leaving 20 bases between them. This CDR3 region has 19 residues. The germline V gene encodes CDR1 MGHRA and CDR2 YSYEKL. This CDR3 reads CASSQDGGRGRRGNQPQHF. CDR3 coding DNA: TGCGCCAGCAGCCAAGATGGGGGGAGAGGGCGCCGGGGCAATCAGCCCCAGCATTTT.

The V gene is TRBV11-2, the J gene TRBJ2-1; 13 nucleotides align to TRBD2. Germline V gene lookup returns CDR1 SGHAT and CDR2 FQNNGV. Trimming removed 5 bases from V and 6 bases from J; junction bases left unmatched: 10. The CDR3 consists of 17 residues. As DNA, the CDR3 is TGTGCCAGCAGCCCACGGACTAGCGGGAGCGTAAGCAATGAGCAGTTCTTC. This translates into CASSPRTSGSVSNEQFF. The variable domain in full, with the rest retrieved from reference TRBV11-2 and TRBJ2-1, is EAGVAQSPRYKIIEKRQSVAFWCNPISGHATLYWYQQILGQGPKLLIQFQNNGVVDDSQLPKDRFSAERLKGVDSTLKIQPAKLEDSAVYLCASSPRTSGSVSNEQFFGPGTRLTVL.

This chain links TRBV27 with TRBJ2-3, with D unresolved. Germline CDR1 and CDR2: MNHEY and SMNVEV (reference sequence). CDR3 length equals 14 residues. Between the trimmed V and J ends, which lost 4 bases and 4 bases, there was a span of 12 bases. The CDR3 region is CASSSATMADTQYF. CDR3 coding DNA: TGTGCCAGCAGTTCGGCCACGATGGCAGATACGCAGTATTTT.

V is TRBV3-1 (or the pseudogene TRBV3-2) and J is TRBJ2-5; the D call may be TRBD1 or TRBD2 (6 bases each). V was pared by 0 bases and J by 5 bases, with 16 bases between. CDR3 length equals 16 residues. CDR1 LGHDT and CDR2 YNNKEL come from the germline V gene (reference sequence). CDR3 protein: CASSQDRGAQGETQYF. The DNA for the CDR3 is TGTGCCAGCAGCCAAGACCGCGGGGCCCAGGGGGAGACCCAGTACTTC.